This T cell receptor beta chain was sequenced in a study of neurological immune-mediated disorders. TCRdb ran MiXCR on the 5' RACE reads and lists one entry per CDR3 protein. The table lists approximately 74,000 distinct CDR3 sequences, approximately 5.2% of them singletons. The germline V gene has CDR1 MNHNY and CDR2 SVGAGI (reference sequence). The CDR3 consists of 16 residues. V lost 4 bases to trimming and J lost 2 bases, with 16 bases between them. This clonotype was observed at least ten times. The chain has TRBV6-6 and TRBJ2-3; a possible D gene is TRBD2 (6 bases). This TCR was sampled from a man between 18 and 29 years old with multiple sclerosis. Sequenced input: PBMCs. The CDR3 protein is CASSSQLAANTDTQYF. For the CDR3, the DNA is TGTGCCAGCAGTTCACAATTAGCGGCGAACACAGATACGCAGTATTTT.